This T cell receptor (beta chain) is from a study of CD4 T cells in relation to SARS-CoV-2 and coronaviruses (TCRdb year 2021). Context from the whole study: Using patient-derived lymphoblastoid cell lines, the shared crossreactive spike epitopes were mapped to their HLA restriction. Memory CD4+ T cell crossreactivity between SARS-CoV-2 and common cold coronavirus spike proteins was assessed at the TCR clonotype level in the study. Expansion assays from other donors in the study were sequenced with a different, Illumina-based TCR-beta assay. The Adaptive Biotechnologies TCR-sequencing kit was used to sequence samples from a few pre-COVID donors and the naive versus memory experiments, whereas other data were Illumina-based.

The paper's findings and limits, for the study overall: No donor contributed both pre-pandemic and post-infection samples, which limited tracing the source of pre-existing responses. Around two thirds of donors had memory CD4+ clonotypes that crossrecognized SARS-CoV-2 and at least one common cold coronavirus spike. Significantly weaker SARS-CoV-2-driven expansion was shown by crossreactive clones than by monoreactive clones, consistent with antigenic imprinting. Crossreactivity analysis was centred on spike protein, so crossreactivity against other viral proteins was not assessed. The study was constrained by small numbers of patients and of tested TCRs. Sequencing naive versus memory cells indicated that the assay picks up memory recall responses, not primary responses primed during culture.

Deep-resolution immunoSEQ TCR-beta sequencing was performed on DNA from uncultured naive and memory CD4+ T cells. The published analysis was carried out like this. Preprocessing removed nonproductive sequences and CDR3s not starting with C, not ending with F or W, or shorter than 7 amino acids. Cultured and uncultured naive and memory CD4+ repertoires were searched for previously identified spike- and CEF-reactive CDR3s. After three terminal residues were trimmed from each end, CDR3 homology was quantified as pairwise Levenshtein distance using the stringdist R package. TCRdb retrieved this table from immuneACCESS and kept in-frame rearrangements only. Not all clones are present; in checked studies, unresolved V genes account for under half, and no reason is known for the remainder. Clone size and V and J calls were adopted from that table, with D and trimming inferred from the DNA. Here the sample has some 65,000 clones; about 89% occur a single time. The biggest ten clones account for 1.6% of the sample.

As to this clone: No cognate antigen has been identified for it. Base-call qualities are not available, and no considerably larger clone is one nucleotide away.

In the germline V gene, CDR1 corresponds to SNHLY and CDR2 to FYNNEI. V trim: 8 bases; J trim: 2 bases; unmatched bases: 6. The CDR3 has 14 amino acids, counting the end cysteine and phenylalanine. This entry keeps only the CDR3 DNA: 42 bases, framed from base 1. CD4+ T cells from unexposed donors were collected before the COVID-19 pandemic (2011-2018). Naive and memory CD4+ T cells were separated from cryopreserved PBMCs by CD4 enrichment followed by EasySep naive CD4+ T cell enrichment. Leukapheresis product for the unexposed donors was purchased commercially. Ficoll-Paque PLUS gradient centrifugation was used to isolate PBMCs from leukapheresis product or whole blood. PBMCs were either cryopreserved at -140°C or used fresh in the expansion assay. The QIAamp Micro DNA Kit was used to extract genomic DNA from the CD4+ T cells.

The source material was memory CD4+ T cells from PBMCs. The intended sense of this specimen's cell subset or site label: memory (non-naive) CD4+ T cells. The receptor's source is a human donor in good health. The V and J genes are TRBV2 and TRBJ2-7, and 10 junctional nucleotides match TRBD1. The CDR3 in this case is CASRDRGGAYEQYF. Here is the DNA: TGTGCCAGCCGGGACAGGGGAGGTGCCTACGAGCAGTACTTC. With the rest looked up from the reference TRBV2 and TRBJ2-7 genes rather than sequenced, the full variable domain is EPEVTQTPSHQVTQMGQEVILRCVPISNHLYFYWYRQILGQKVEFLVSFYNNEISEKSEIFDDQFSVERPDGSNFTLKIRSTKLEDSAMYFCASRDRGGAYEQYFGPGTRLTVT.